One sample yielded the 14 T cell receptor beta chains listed below, sequenced in a study of neurological immune-mediated disorders. One entry per CDR3 protein results from TCRdb running MiXCR on the 5' RACE reads. The sample records roughly 62,000 distinct CDR3 sequences, around 4.8% being singletons. The sample taken for sequencing was PBMCs. The receptors here all came from a woman between 45 and 60 years old with multiple sclerosis.

At least ten counts were recorded for this clonotype. This chain links TRBV15 with TRBJ1-5, with a weak D call TRBD1 (5 bases). The CDR3 sequence is 14 residues long. CDR1 is LNHNV and CDR2 is YYDKDF in the germline V gene (reference sequence). Deletions cut 6 bases from V and 5 bases from J, with 14 bases between. The CDR3: CATSSGDAYQPQHF. The CDR3 nucleotides are TGTGCCACCAGTTCCGGGGACGCCTATCAGCCCCAGCATTTT.

The chain couples TRBV6-6 to TRBJ2-6; a weak D match, TRBD1 (5 bases). The CDR3 covers 15 residues. V shed 0 bases and J shed 3 bases, with 6 bases lying between them. Germline V gives CDR1 MNHNY, CDR2 SVGAGI (reference sequence). CDR3 in amino acids: CASSYSRVGANVLTF. In nucleotides, the CDR3 is TGTGCCAGCAGTTACTCCAGGGTTGGGGCCAACGTCCTGACTTTC.

To note about this clonotype: An end of the junction differs from the germline gene, which may be a read error. CDR3 loop: CASSTLNSPLNF. In DNA, the CDR3 is TGTGCCAGCAGTACCCTTAATTCACCCCTCAACTTT. This chain joins TRBV27 and TRBJ1-6; D gene uncertain. The CDR3 is made up of 12 amino acids. Germline-derived CDR1 and CDR2 are MNHEY and SMNVEV (reference sequence).

This clonotype was recorded at least ten times. The gene calls are TRBV27 and TRBJ1-5; perhaps TRBD1 as D (6 bases). This CDR3 region has 13 residues. The germline CDR1 and CDR2 sequences are MNHEY and SMNVEV (reference sequence). Trimming stripped 8 bases from V and 0 bases from J, with 8 bases between. The CDR3 DNA follows: TGTGCCAGCGGACAGTATAGCAATCAGCCCCAGCATTTT. Its protein product is CASGQYSNQPQHF.

The sample holds many counts of this clonotype. CDR3 region: CAAGRDTGELFF. As DNA, the CDR3 is TGTGCCGCCGGAAGGGACACCGGGGAGCTGTTTTTT. V is TRBV2 and J is TRBJ2-2; D remains unclear. The length of the CDR3 is 12 residues. V was pared by 11 bases and J by 3 bases, with 10 bases between. Germline V lookup: CDR1 SNHLY, CDR2 FYNNEI.

This clonotype was recorded many times. This chain uses TRBV6-2 or TRBV6-3 with TRBJ1-1; possible D gene TRBD1, 5 bases. This CDR3 has 14 amino acids. Germline CDR1 and CDR2: MNHEY and SVGEGT. V was pared by 5 bases and J by 8 bases, with 18 bases between. The CDR3 is CASSRAPPGTEAFF. In DNA, the CDR3 is TGTGCCAGCAGTCGAGCCCCCCCCGGGACGGAAGCTTTCTTT.

The sample holds many counts of this clonotype. The chain uses TRBV6-1 and TRBJ2-5; D call uncertain. This CDR3 has 13 amino acids. V lost 2 bases and J 7 bases, leaving 11 bases between the germline ends. CDR1 is MNHNS and CDR2 is SASEGT in the germline V gene. CDR3 region: CASSELASGTQYF. For the CDR3, the DNA is TGTGCCAGCAGTGAACTGGCGTCAGGGACCCAGTACTTC.

This clonotype was seen repeatedly, ten times or more. V and J are TRBV9 and TRBJ1-2, with a tentative D call TRBD1 (5 bases). Germline lookup yields CDR1 SGDLS and CDR2 YYNGEE. V lost 0 bases, J lost 2 bases, and 8 bases lay in between. This CDR3 has 14 amino acids. CDR3 residues: CASSVDGTNYGYTF. The DNA of the CDR3 is TGTGCCAGCAGCGTAGATGGGACGAACTATGGCTACACCTTC. Variable domain in full (rest from reference TRBV9 and TRBJ1-2): DSGVTQTPKHLITATGQRVTLRCSPRSGDLSVYWYQQSLDQGLQFLIQYYNGEERAKGNILERFSAQQFPDLHSELNLSSLELGDSALYFCASSVDGTNYGYTFGSGTRLTVV.

This clonotype occurred many times. The V call is TRBV29-1, the J call TRBJ2-5, with TRBD2 matching over 11 bases. In germline, CDR1 is SQVTM, CDR2 ANQGSEA. Trimming at V came to 5 bases and at J to 7 bases, leaving 12 bases not matched to a gene. The CDR3 runs 15 residues. CDR3 nucleotide sequence: TGCAGCGTTCTATCTAGCGGGGGGTCCTGGGGGACCCAGTACTTC. Its protein product is CSVLSSGGSWGTQYF.

There are a few counts of this clonotype. The CDR3 sequence: CASGTGGENSPLHF. As DNA, the CDR3 is TGTGCCAGCGGTACAGGGGGAGAGAATTCACCCCTCCACTTT. The chain uses TRBV12-3 or TRBV12-4 and TRBJ1-6, with 8 bases identical to TRBD1. This CDR3 region has 14 residues. V lost 8 bases to trimming and J lost 7 bases; unmatched junction nucleotides: 7.

This clonotype has at least ten counts. V is TRBV7-8 and J is TRBJ2-7; 7 bases align to TRBD2. Germline trimming cut 2 bases from V and 6 bases from J; bases unmatched to any gene: 4. Germline-derived CDR1 and CDR2 are SGHVS and FQNEAQ. The CDR3 covers 13 residues. Here the CDR3 reads CASSLFGGSEQYV. CDR3 bases: TGTGCCAGCAGCTTATTCGGGGGGAGCGAGCAGTACGTC.

This clonotype was seen at least ten times. V gene TRBV27 combines with J gene TRBJ2-3; tentative D call: TRBD2 (6 bases). Germline lookup yields CDR1 MNHEY and CDR2 SMNVEV (reference sequence). The CDR3 is 13 residues long. V lost 5 bases and J lost 4, with 10 bases in between. The CDR3 region is CASSELAADTQYF. DNA for the CDR3: TGTGCCAGCAGTGAACTAGCAGCAGATACGCAGTATTTT.

This clonotype has a count of ten or more. The chain couples TRBV6-6 to TRBJ2-7; D is perhaps TRBD1 (6 bases). The CDR3 runs to 14 residues. CDR1 is MNHNY and CDR2 is SVGAGI in the germline V gene (reference sequence). V was shortened by 7 bases and J by 2 bases, with 15 bases between the two germline ends. The CDR3: CASTEQGSPYEQYF. CDR3 in DNA: TGTGCCAGCACCGAACAGGGCAGCCCCTACGAGCAGTACTTC.

This clonotype has ten or more counts. The chain carries TRBV25-1 and TRBJ2-2; D is ambiguous. The CDR3 covers 13 residues. CDR1 and CDR2 from the germline V gene are MGHDK and SYGVNS. V was shortened by 7 bases and J by 7 bases, with 13 bases between the two germline ends. This CDR3 is CASKSRLFGELFF. Written as DNA, the CDR3 is TGTGCCAGCAAATCCAGGCTATTCGGGGAGCTGTTTTTT.